This T cell receptor beta chain derives from a study of T cell changes during pregnancy in multiple sclerosis (dated by TCRdb to about 2019). Concerning the study at large: In women with multiple sclerosis, the researchers looked at how the T cell repertoire shifted as pregnancy progressed.

Points on this clone: The clone's antigen remains unknown. Base qualities are not at hand, and no much larger clone is one base apart.

Receptor libraries were prepared by the immunoSEQ multiplex PCR assay. The clones in this table, taken by TCRdb from immuneACCESS, are in-frame only. Not every clone is retained; where verified, under half of the shortfall comes from an unresolved V gene, and the cause of the rest is unknown. The sample profile shows tens of thousands of clones; approximately 92% of them were found once. Jointly, the top ten make up roughly 2% of the sample. Inclusive of the bounding cysteine and phenylalanine, the CDR3 is 14 residues long. The retained sequence is limited to the CDR3, 42 bases, with the frame set at the first base. Trimming leaves V shorter by 1 base and J shorter by 12 bases, with the junction holding 8 bases beyond the gene matches. The germline V gene specifies MNHNS as CDR1 and SASEGT as CDR2.

Sequenced material: peripheral blood, taken in the third trimester of pregnancy. This sequence uses TRBV6-1 and TRBJ2-3; 9 central bases correspond to TRBD2. The source of this sequence is a female donor in good health, enrolled as a control in a pregnancy study. The DNA sequence is as follows: TGTGCCAGCAGTGAAGTAATCCGGCGGGGGGGACAGTATTTT. This gives the protein CASSEVIRRGGQYF.